One sample yielded the 31 T cell receptor beta chains listed below, sequenced in a study of Tregs in tolerant kidney transplant recipients. The table came from immunoSEQ multiplex PCR; TCRdb's copy has only in-frame clones and leaves some out. The repertoire holds 60,000 or so clones, about 86% seen once, with 4% to 6.5% in the top ten. Sequencing was carried out using CD4+ T cells from blood. Receptor source: a human donor in good health.

The V gene is TRBV6-5, the J gene TRBJ1-5, with TRBD1 matching 8 bases. In germline, CDR1 is MNHEY, CDR2 SVGAGI. The CDR3 covers 14 residues. Trimming removed 6 bases from V and 6 bases from J; junction bases left unmatched: 7. The CDR3 sequence is CASSLGQASQPQHF. The CDR3 nucleotides are TGTGCCAGCAGCCTGGGACAGGCCAGTCAGCCCCAGCATTTT.

The gene calls are TRBV4-3 and TRBJ1-1; D uncertain. V gave up 0 bases and J gave up 1 base, with 9 bases separating them. The CDR3 sequence is 15 residues long. Germline CDR1 and CDR2: LGHNA and YSLEER. CDR3 sequence (DNA): TGCGCCAGCAGCCAAGAAGAGCAGCGGAACACTGAAGCTTTCTTT. It encodes CASSQEEQRNTEAFF.

This clone appeared a few times. V is TRBV6-6 and J is TRBJ1-2; D is undetermined. The germline CDR1 and CDR2 sequences are MNHNY and SVGAGI (reference sequence). Trimming shortened V by 4 bases and J by 3 bases, and 9 bases separated the two germline ends. The CDR3 loop spans 13 amino acids. The CDR3, as DNA: TGTGCCAGCAGTTGGCAGCTTTACTATGGCTACACCTTC. Translated, it gives CASSWQLYYGYTF.

The chain employs TRBV6-4 and TRBJ2-7; TRBD2 aligns across 12 bases. Trimming took 5 bases from V and 3 from J; bases not matched to a gene: 8. The germline V gene has CDR1 MRHNA and CDR2 SNTAGT. This CDR3 has 16 residues. The CDR3 coding sequence is TGTGCCAGCAGTTCTAGGACTAGCGGGATCCACTACGAGCAGTACTTC. Translated: CASSSRTSGIHYEQYF.

V gene TRBV29-1 combines with J gene TRBJ2-7; 7 bases align to TRBD2. J gave up 0 bases and V 6 bases, and 14 bases lay outside the gene matches. CDR3 length: 16 amino acids. CDR1 is SQVTM and CDR2 is ANQGSEA in the germline V gene. The CDR3 region has the DNA TGCAGCGTCCCAGGGCGGGGCAGGGAGGGCTCCTACGAGCAGTACTTC. Residues: CSVPGRGREGSYEQYF.

The V call is TRBV7-6, the J call TRBJ2-5; D is undetermined. The V gene's germline CDR1 is SGHVS and CDR2 FNYEAQ. Trimming took off 1 base at V and 4 bases at J, with 7 bases between the two ends. This CDR3 spans 13 amino acids. The CDR3: CASSLGVLETQYF. The CDR3 DNA sequence: TGTGCCAGCAGCTTAGGGGTTTTAGAGACCCAGTACTTC.

This chain joins TRBV10-3 and TRBJ1-2; no clear D gene. V was pared by 11 bases and J by 4 bases, with 26 bases between. The CDR3 runs to 16 residues. CDR1 and CDR2 from the germline V gene are ENHRY and SYGVKD. This chain's CDR3 is CAATNTGRAFGYGYTF. CDR3 sequence (DNA): TGTGCCGCAACAAACACGGGCCGGGCATTCGGCTATGGCTACACCTTC.

V usage is TRBV11-3 and J usage is TRBJ1-1; D remains ambiguous. Germline V gene lookup returns CDR1 SGHNT and CDR2 YENEEA. The CDR3 contains 12 residues. V was trimmed by 11 bases and J by 1 base, leaving 11 bases between them. The CDR3 sequence: CASKGGNTEAFF. The CDR3 region has the DNA TGTGCCTCAAAGGGAGGGAACACTGAAGCTTTCTTT. The full variable domain, its missing parts supplied by reference TRBV11-3 and TRBJ1-1, is EAGVVQSPRYKIIEKKQPVAFWCNPISGHNTLYWYLQNLGQGPELLIRYENEEAVDDSQLPKDRFSAERLKGVDSTLKIQPAELGDSAVYLCASKGGNTEAFFGQGTRLTVV.

The rearrangement links TRBV5-1 to TRBJ2-3; 11 nucleotides align to TRBD2. There are 16 residues in the CDR3. In germline, CDR1 is SGHRS, CDR2 YFSETQ. V lost 3 bases to trimming and J lost 5 bases; unmatched junction nucleotides: 8. The CDR3 bases are TGCGCCAGCAGCTCGGGACTAGCGGTGAAGGTAGATACGCAGTATTTT. Its protein is CASSSGLAVKVDTQYF.

The rearrangement joins TRBV7-9 to TRBJ2-5, with 14 bases aligning to TRBD2. The CDR3 is 16 amino acids. Germline trimming cut 1 base from V and 2 bases from J; bases unmatched to any gene: 0. CDR1 and CDR2 from the germline V gene are SEHNR and FQNEAQ (reference sequence). The DNA for the CDR3 is TGTGCCAGCAGCTTAGGGACTAGCGGGGGGCAAGAGACCCAGTACTTC. Translated: CASSLGTSGGQETQYF.

This rearrangement joins TRBV6-5 to TRBJ2-3, with no clear D. Germline V lookup: CDR1 MNHEY, CDR2 SVGAGI. CDR3 length: 15 amino acids. V was clipped by 1 base and J by 0 bases, with 8 bases between them. CDR3 DNA sequence: TGTGCCAGCAGTTACTTCTTGACTAGCACAGATACGCAGTATTTT. Translation: CASSYFLTSTDTQYF.

This chain connects TRBV4-3 to TRBJ2-3, with D possibly matching TRBD1 (5 bases). This CDR3 has 15 amino acids. V was pared by 0 bases and J by 0 bases, with 7 bases between. Germline V CDR1 and CDR2: LGHNA, YSLEER. CDR3 coding DNA: TGCGCCAGCAGCCAAGATGGGGCAAGCACAGATACGCAGTATTTT. This gives the protein CASSQDGASTDTQYF.

The gene calls are TRBV6-5 and TRBJ2-1; D possibly corresponds to TRBD2 (5 bases). This CDR3 region has 13 residues. Germline-derived CDR1 and CDR2 are MNHEY and SVGAGI. V dropped 4 bases and J dropped 7 bases, with 11 bases sitting between them. In nucleotides, the CDR3 is TGTGCCAGCAGTTGGACTGCGGGTAATGAGCAGTTCTTC. It encodes CASSWTAGNEQFF.

The chain recombines TRBV5-5 with TRBJ2-7; TRBD1 agrees at 8 bases. The CDR3 length is 15 residues. With V trimmed by 4 bases and J by 6 bases, 12 bases remained unmatched. The germline V gene has CDR1 SGHKS and CDR2 YYEKEE (reference sequence). This CDR3 is CASSNPIPTGGEQYF. CDR3 DNA: TGTGCCAGCAGCAACCCCATACCAACAGGGGGCGAGCAGTACTTC.

The chain employs TRBV15 and TRBJ2-5; 11 nucleotides align to TRBD1. Germline CDR1 LNHNV, CDR2 YYDKDF (reference sequence). The CDR3 runs 15 residues. V gave up 5 bases and J gave up 3 bases; unmatched junction bases: 5. This CDR3 reads CATSGDRGVKETQYF. The CDR3, as DNA: TGTGCCACCAGCGGGGACAGGGGGGTGAAAGAGACCCAGTACTTC.

The chain recombines TRBV7-2 with TRBJ2-2; maybe TRBD2 (6 bases). The CDR3 extends over 19 amino acids. Germline CDR1 and CDR2: SGHTA and FQGNSA. V gave up 6 bases and J gave up 3 bases, with 26 bases separating them. The CDR3 nucleotides are TGTGCCAGCAGACTCCTCGGGACCAGAACCACGGGGGACACCGGGGAGCTGTTTTTT. It specifies CASRLLGTRTTGDTGELFF.

The V and J genes are TRBV29-1 and TRBJ2-1, with TRBD1 matching 10 bases. Trimming removed 5 bases from V and 3 bases from J; junction bases left unmatched: 4. The germline V gene has CDR1 SQVTM and CDR2 ANQGSEA. This CDR3 is 14 amino acids long. This CDR3 is CSVRQGANYNEQFF. The DNA for the CDR3 is TGCAGCGTTCGACAGGGGGCGAACTACAATGAGCAGTTCTTC.

In this sample, this clone turned up many times. The chain carries TRBV5-1 and TRBJ2-3, with D possibly matching TRBD2 (6 bases). Per germline, CDR1 SGHRS and CDR2 YFSETQ. V was clipped by 3 bases and J by 4 bases, with 15 bases between them. The CDR3 runs to 15 residues. The CDR3 region is CASSSGLRLADTQYF. The CDR3 DNA follows: TGCGCCAGCAGCTCGGGACTCCGTTTAGCAGATACGCAGTATTTT.

The chain uses TRBV27 and TRBJ1-2; D not certain. The CDR3 is made up of 15 amino acids. The V and J ends lost 6 bases and 7 bases respectively, with 21 bases between them. Germline CDR1 and CDR2: MNHEY and SMNVEV (reference sequence). DNA of the CDR3: TGTGCCAGCAGGCCGGTGGGGAGAGTGGTGGGTGGCTACACCTTC. Protein sequence: CASRPVGRVVGGYTF.

The chain carries TRBV5-4 and TRBJ1-4, with a tentative D call TRBD1 (5 bases). There are 14 residues in the CDR3. With 3 bases removed from V and 5 bases from J, the gap between germline ends came to 11 bases. Germline V gene lookup returns CDR1 SGHNT and CDR2 YYREEE (reference sequence). The CDR3 sequence is CASSSRGGNEKLFF. Here the CDR3 DNA reads TGTGCCAGCAGCTCCCGGGGGGGGAATGAAAAACTGTTTTTT.

The chain links TRBV10-3 to TRBJ2-7, with D hard to call. The ends were cut back, 6 bases at V and 0 bases at J, with 6 bases in the middle. Germline V gene sequence: CDR1 ENHRY, CDR2 SYGVKD. The length of the CDR3 is 12 residues. CDR3 sequence (DNA): TGTGCCATCAGCCAAGACTCCTACGAGCAGTACTTC. It encodes CAISQDSYEQYF.

The V call is TRBV11-3, the J call TRBJ2-1; 10 positions agree with TRBD2. Germline CDR1 and CDR2: SGHNT and YENEEA. V dropped 0 bases and J dropped 4; count of bases not matched to a gene: 9. The CDR3 is 18 amino acids. The DNA of the CDR3 is TGTGCCAGCAGCTTAGATCTAGTTGGACTAGCGGAATACAATGAGCAGTTCTTC. Its translation: CASSLDLVGLAEYNEQFF.

This rearrangement joins TRBV10-3 to TRBJ2-2; 7 bases are shared with TRBD2. Germline V gene data show CDR1 as ENHRY and CDR2 as SYGVKD. The CDR3 consists of 13 residues. The V and J ends lost 7 bases and 7 bases, in that order; junction bases with no gene match: 6. The CDR3 loop reads CAIMGGPGGELFF. The CDR3 DNA reads TGTGCCATCATGGGAGGGCCGGGCGGGGAGCTGTTTTTT.

The chain carries TRBV6-6 and TRBJ2-1, with a weak D call TRBD1 (6 bases). Trimming pared 1 base from V and 5 bases from J, leaving 9 bases between. Germline CDR1 MNHNY, CDR2 SVGAGI (reference sequence). The CDR3 covers 14 residues. The CDR3 reads CASSYWDTDNEQFF. The CDR3 DNA is TGTGCCAGCAGTTACTGGGACACCGACAATGAGCAGTTCTTC.

This clone was counted a single time. The chain joins TRBV5-6 to TRBJ2-3; weak D call: TRBD1 (6 bases). Trimming pared 3 bases from V and 1 base from J, leaving 15 bases between. This CDR3 is built from 16 residues. Germline V gene lookup returns CDR1 SGHDT and CDR2 YYEEEE. In DNA form, the CDR3 reads TGTGCCAGCAGCTCTTACAGGGTGGGGGGCACAGATACGCAGTATTTT. This sequence encodes CASSSYRVGGTDTQYF.

V is TRBV6-4 and J is TRBJ2-7, with TRBD2 matching over 7 bases. With V trimmed by 2 bases and J by 5 bases, 9 bases remained unmatched. The CDR3 covers 15 residues. From germline, CDR1 is MRHNA and CDR2 SNTAGT. The DNA of the CDR3 is TGTGCCAGCAGTGACACGCCGGGACTATTCCACGAGCAGTACTTC. It yields the protein CASSDTPGLFHEQYF.

The V gene is TRBV9, the J gene TRBJ2-6; D remains unclear. The CDR3 loop spans 17 amino acids. Germline V gene sequence: CDR1 SGDLS, CDR2 YYNGEE. Trimming removed 3 bases from V and 4 bases from J, with 17 bases in between. The CDR3 bases are TGTGCCAGCAGCGCGGCCCCCCTCGTGACCGGGGCCAACGTCCTGACTTTC. Translated, it gives CASSAAPLVTGANVLTF.

The gene calls are TRBV5-4 and TRBJ2-2; 8 nucleotides agree with TRBD2. Per germline, CDR1 SGHNT and CDR2 YYREEE (reference sequence). V shed 3 bases, J shed 3 bases, and the junction held 4 bases outside the gene matches. The CDR3 spans 15 residues. The CDR3 loop is CASSSSGRYTGELFF. Here the CDR3 DNA reads TGTGCCAGCAGCTCAAGCGGGAGATACACCGGGGAGCTGTTTTTT. Combining the CDR3 with reference TRBV5-4 and TRBJ2-2 gives the whole variable domain ETGVTQSPTHLIKTRGQQVTLRCSSQSGHNTVSWYQQALGQGPQFIFQYYREEENGRGNFPPRFSGLQFPNYSSELNVNALELDDSALYLCASSSSGRYTGELFFGEGSRLTVL.

The chain uses TRBV5-1 and TRBJ2-1; 11 nucleotides align to TRBD2. In germline, CDR1 is SGHRS, CDR2 YFSETQ. The CDR3 is 16 residues long. Germline trimming cut 4 bases from V and 7 bases from J; bases unmatched to any gene: 10. CDR3 region: CASSLRTSGSLNEQFF. The DNA for the CDR3 is TGCGCCAGCAGCCTCAGGACTAGCGGGTCTTTAAATGAGCAGTTCTTC. Full variable domain (outside the CDR3, taken from reference TRBV5-1 and TRBJ2-1): KAGVTQTPRYLIKTRGQQVTLSCSPISGHRSVSWYQQTPGQGLQFLFEYFSETQRNKGNFPGRFSGRQFSNSRSEMNVSTLELGDSALYLCASSLRTSGSLNEQFFGPGTRLTVL.

This clone was observed a handful of times. The J gene is TRBJ1-3, the V gene TRBV30; a weak D match, TRBD1 (6 bases). The CDR3 contains 20 residues. The germline gives CDR1 GTSNPN, CDR2 SVGIG (reference sequence). The germline V and J ends were trimmed by 1 base and 0 bases, with 25 bases remaining between them. The CDR3: CAWSAVIRTPDRPSGNTIYF. The CDR3 region has the DNA TGTGCCTGGAGTGCCGTCATTCGAACCCCAGACAGGCCCTCTGGAAACACCATATATTTT.

The chain combines TRBV6-1 with TRBJ2-3; D remains ambiguous. Trimming shortened V by 7 bases and J by 4 bases, and 15 bases separated the two germline ends. This CDR3 spans 14 amino acids. Germline assignment: CDR1 MNHNS and CDR2 SASEGT. In DNA form, the CDR3 reads TGTGCCAGCAAGGGCAGGCAAGGTGCAGATACGCAGTATTTT. Its translation: CASKGRQGADTQYF.